This T cell receptor beta chain is drawn from a study of cytomegalovirus exposure and HLA in healthy donors. Unrecorded immune exposures were likely, despite nominal health at sampling. The study, taken as a whole, reports: Trimming of TCR beta V- and J-genes showed a link, identified in a later analysis, to a missense DCLRE1C variant. In a later analysis, HLA-C alleles had the fewest associated TCRs, DRB1 alleles the most. The productive fraction for most TCR beta V segments was about 87% or about 30% in an earlier analysis.

Comment on this clone: The antigen is undetermined.

Germline values: CDR1 MNHEY, CDR2 SMNVEV (reference sequence). This CDR3 has 15 residues. V was pared by 5 bases and J by 6 bases, with 11 bases of the junction left unmatched. 60 Vbeta and 13 Jbeta primers were used in PCR. The table came from immunoSEQ multiplex PCR; TCRdb's copy has only in-frame clones and leaves some out. The data contain some 160,000 clones, 75% to 90% of them singletons. The sample taken for sequencing was PBMCs. This clonotype originated in a woman aged 18-30 years in good health and CMV-seronegative. This rearrangement joins TRBV27 to TRBJ2-7, with 9 bases aligning to TRBD1. The CDR3 coding sequence is TGTGCCAGCAGTCCAAGGGACAGGGACATCTCCGAGCAGTACTTC. Translating it yields CASSPRDRDISEQYF.